This T cell receptor beta chain originates from a study of blood T cell repertoires in COVID-19. Study context: COVID-19 samples from acute and convalescent phases originated in the United States, Italy and Spain. PBMCs, B-cell-depleted T cells, or T cells provided the cDNA or gDNA that made up the material.

Per the original data handling: Amplification of reference gene primers was used by the study to estimate nucleated cell counts. Generated by immunoSEQ multiplex PCR, the TCRdb table keeps only in-frame clones and is missing some. D and trimming were read from the DNA, whereas the V and J calls and clone size are those reported in that table. This sample has 150,000 to 200,000 clones, with more than 75% found just once. The germline V gene has CDR1 SGHTS and CDR2 YDEGEE. The length of the CDR3 is 16 residues. V lost 4 bases and J lost 0; bases outside the gene matches: 7. Specimen: peripheral blood. The source of this sequence is a man in his forties or fifties who had recovered from COVID-19. The chain joins TRBV5-8 to TRBJ2-4, with 7 bases lining up with TRBD2. The CDR3 nucleotides read TGTGCCAGCAGCCCGGGACTACTACTAGCCAAAAACATTCAGTACTTC. Encoded protein: CASSPGLLLAKNIQYF.